The entry below gives a single T cell receptor (beta chain) sequence along with its context. Its specific antigen is unknown. No base quality values were provided; no much bigger clone lies one nucleotide off. This record comes from a study of shared clonotypes between healthy human individuals (dated by TCRdb to 2018 to 2020). Broadly, across the study: The cohort comprised two women and a few men aged 18 to 49 years. Libraries were prepared and TCR repertoires were sequenced by different laboratories using diverse techniques, in order to increase sequencing depth and limit assay-specific biases. Leukapheresis yielded between about 0.9 and 9.5 billion PBMCs per donor. Blood TCR repertoires of five healthy adults were deeply sequenced to estimate repertoire size and the extent of clonotype sharing between individuals. Per donor, three plates each were used for CD4 naive and CD4 memory, two for CD8 naive, and one for CD8 memory. The study at large found these results: Compared with non-shared clonotypes, clonotypes shared by all four sorted-subset donors had higher generation probabilities. Based on pairwise subsampling, the degree of clonotype sharing among donors was expected to be affected by sequencing depth. Incomplete sequencing was indicated by rarefaction of sorted-subset datasets, despite the large sequencing depth. Because the study included only a small number of donors, the genetic and exposure-history diversity represented was limited. Sharing across a few donors was observed for around 4.8% of naive CD4, around 3.5% of naive CD8, 2.3% of memory CD4, and about 0.4% of memory CD8 clonotypes. Naive subsets generally had larger estimated clonotype richness than memory subsets. Sampling was limited to blood, and TCR repertoires in tissue likely differ from TCR repertoires in blood.

TCR CDR3 regions were amplified from genomic DNA by multiplex PCR using the deep immunoSEQ assay. For each cell subset, the extracted genomic DNA was distributed evenly across all wells of several immunoSEQ 96-well plates, and each plate served as one replicate. For sorted subsets, 200 to 250 ng of genomic DNA, equivalent to some 30,000 T cell genomes, went into each replicate PCR. Purified libraries were quantified with a Qubit 3.0 fluorometer, sized on a Bioanalyzer 2100, and re-quantified with the KAPA Library Quantification kit. Every immunoSEQ 96-well plate was sequenced on a separate single-read 150-cycle Illumina NextSeq 550 flow cell. As for the original processing: The immunoSEQ output contained only junctional sequences without quality scores, so filtering could not match that applied to full-length reads. To assign V/J genes and CDR3, sequences were annotated using PyIR, a Python wrapper for IgBLAST v1.9, with IMGT germline references. Reads were filtered out if the reads had weak V/J assignments (E-value above 1e-6), no CDR3, stop codons, out-of-frame junctions, or ambiguous translated residues. V3J clonotypes were defined as sequences sharing the same inferred V gene, J gene, and CDR3 amino acid sequence. Percentage overlap between repertoires was calculated by dividing the number of shared unique clonotypes by the size of the smaller repertoire. Richness of each repertoire was evaluated using RTK rarefaction, the Chao1 estimator, and Recon v2.1 estimates of unobserved clonotypes. Generation probabilities were computed with OLGA for all TCRbeta clonotypes obtained by the gDNA method from a few donors. In its TCRdb copy, this immuneACCESS table keeps in-frame sequences only and misses some clones. Where compared with another copy, unresolved V genes explain less than half of these, and the others have no known cause. Clone size and V and J calls were adopted from that table, with D and trimming inferred from the DNA. This sample gives more than 2,000,000 clones in total; approximately 94% of them show up just once. 0.11% to 0.15% of the sample is taken by the ten largest.

Trimming takes 4 bases from V and 3 bases from J, and the germline ends sit 5 bases apart. Taken from the germline V gene, the CDR1 and CDR2 loops are SGHRS and YFSETQ. The CDR3 covers 11 residues, taking in both the cysteine and the phenylalanine. Just the 33-base CDR3 DNA is kept, in frame starting at base 1. The donors were healthy, HIV-negative adults with no recently reported acute infections or vaccinations. Every donor was a Caucasian adult living in Nashville, Tennessee, USA. CD4+ T cells were enriched through magnetic negative selection, after which naive cells were positively selected on CD45RA and the remaining negative fraction served as the memory subset. After blood collection by leukapheresis, PBMCs were isolated using Ficoll-Histopaque density gradient centrifugation and then cryopreserved in the vapor phase of liquid nitrogen. Analytical flow cytometry was used to check the purity and quantity of every magnetically sorted T cell population. Each sorted fraction had its genomic DNA isolated and then quantified by UV absorbance on a Nanodrop 2000c.

Input material: naive CD4+ T cells sorted from blood. According to the study, the label for this sample's cell subset or site signals: CD45RA+ positively selected. The origin of this receptor is a man between 18 and 29 years old in good health. In this chain, TRBV5-1 is recombined with TRBJ2-7, with no reliable assignment of the D segment. Read as DNA, the sequence is TGCGCCAGCAGCCACAACTACGAGCAGTACTTC. Translation gives CASSHNYEQYF.